The clone carrying this T cell receptor (beta chain) was counted at least ten times. Its specificity is not known. This record belongs to a study of Graves' ophthalmopathy and Graves' hyperthyroidism. Overall study context: Stable hyperthyroidism meant no ophthalmopathy within 18 months of follow-up.

The study, taken as a whole, reports: A majority of expanded thyroid clonotypes exceeding 0.001 frequency were likewise present in blood.

RNA transcripts were the source from which TCR beta CDR3 regions were amplified. In the first round, RT-PCR was carried out with HTBI primers, and a multiplex PCR formed the second round. TCRdb passed the multiplex PCR reads through MiXCR, listing each CDR3 protein once. This table holds over a million distinct CDR3 sequences, about 40% found once. This receptor was taken from an adult man with Graves' hyperthyroidism. Sequences were obtained from peripheral blood or thyroid tissue (not recorded which).

CDR3 amino acids: CASSEGQDYEQYF. CDR3 nucleotides: TGTGCCAGCAGTGAAGGACAGGACTACGAGCAGTACTTC. The chain joins TRBV2 to TRBJ2-7, with D possibly being TRBD1 (6 bases). Germline V CDR1 and CDR2: SNHLY, FYNNEI. The V and J ends lost 1 base and 3 bases respectively, with 7 bases between them. The CDR3 is made up of 13 amino acids.